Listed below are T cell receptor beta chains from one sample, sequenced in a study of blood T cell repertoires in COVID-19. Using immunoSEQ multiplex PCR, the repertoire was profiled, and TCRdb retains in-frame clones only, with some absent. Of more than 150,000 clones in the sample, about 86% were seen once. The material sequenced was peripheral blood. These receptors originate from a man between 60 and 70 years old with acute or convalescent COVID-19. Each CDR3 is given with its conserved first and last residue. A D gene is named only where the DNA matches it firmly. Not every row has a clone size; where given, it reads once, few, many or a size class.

TGTGCCAGCAGCTTAGTATCCTCCCTCAATGAGCAGTTCTTC	CASSLVSSLNEQFF	TRBV7-2	TRBJ2-1	few	-
TGTGCCAGCAGCCTCGATTTATTCTCGGAGGGGACCAGCTACACCTTC	CASSLDLFSEGTSYTF	TRBV16	TRBJ1-2	-	-
TGTGCCACCCTCCGGGGTAGCTCTGGGGCCAACGTCCTGACTTTC	CATLRGSSGANVLTF	TRBV6-5	TRBJ2-6	once	-
TGTGCCAGCAGCCAAGGACAGGAGACTGGGCAGTATTTT	CASSQGQETGQYF	TRBV3-1/TRBV3-2	TRBJ2-3	once	-
TGTGCCAGCAGCGGGACAGGCGATCAGCCCCAGCATTTT	CASSGTGDQPQHF	TRBV3-1/TRBV3-2	TRBJ1-5	-	TRBD1
TGTGCCAGCAGCTTAAGTTCCGGCCAGGGTGAGACCCAGTACTTC	CASSLSSGQGETQYF	TRBV7-8	TRBJ2-5	-	-
TGTGCCAGCAGTCGTGTCCTTAGCGGTTTAGGAAACACCATATATTTT	CASSRVLSGLGNTIYF	TRBV11-2	TRBJ1-3	-	-
TGCGCCAGCACCACCGGGACTAGCGGGAGCAATGAGCAGTTCTTC	CASTTGTSGSNEQFF	TRBV5-1	TRBJ2-1	once	TRBD2
TGTGCCAGCAGCCGAAACAGGGATGCCAATGAGCAGTTCTTC	CASSRNRDANEQFF	TRBV2	TRBJ2-1	once	-
TGTGCCAGTAGTTCCCGACTAGCGGGAGCACAGGAGCAGTTCTTC	CASSSRLAGAQEQFF	TRBV19	TRBJ2-1	-	TRBD2
TGTGCCAGCAGCCCCTGGGGGGAGGGGTACGAGCAGTACTTC	CASSPWGEGYEQYF	TRBV28	TRBJ2-7	-	TRBD2
TGTGCCAGCAGCTTGGGACAGCTTCCTCACGAGCAGTACTTC	CASSLGQLPHEQYF	TRBV5-6	TRBJ2-7	-	-
TGTGCCAGCAGCCCCGGACAGGGAATTGAAGCTTTCTTT	CASSPGQGIEAFF	TRBV9	TRBJ1-1	-	TRBD1
TGCGCCAGCAGCTGGGACAGGTTCTCTGAAGCTTTCTTT	CASSWDRFSEAFF	TRBV5-1	TRBJ1-1	-	TRBD1
TGTGCCAGCAGTAGGGGACAGCACGGGGGCACCATATATTTT	CASSRGQHGGTIYF	TRBV28	TRBJ1-3	-	TRBD1
TGCGCCAGCAGCCAAATGACAGGGGGCCGGGAGACCCAGTACTTC	CASSQMTGGRETQYF	TRBV4-1	TRBJ2-5	-	TRBD1
TGTGCCAGCAGCCCCACTAGCCGGGAGACCCAGTACTTC	CASSPTSRETQYF	TRBV7-3	TRBJ2-5	-	-
TGTGCCAGCATGAAAGAGGGGGCGGCTGAAGCTTTCTTT	CASMKEGAAEAFF	TRBV6-5	TRBJ1-1	once	TRBD1
TGTGCCAGCAGTCGGGACAGCAACTATGGCTACACCTTC	CASSRDSNYGYTF	TRBV6-5	TRBJ1-2	-	TRBD1
TGTGCCAGTAGTACCGTGAGACTCGGGGACACCGGGGAGCTGTTTTTT	CASSTVRLGDTGELFF	TRBV19	TRBJ2-2	-	-
TGTGCCAGCAGCTCCCACAGGGATACTGAAGCTTTCTTT	CASSSHRDTEAFF	TRBV11-3	TRBJ1-1	-	-
TGTGCCAGCACCCGGGAGGTGGACCAGCCCCAGCATTTT	CASTREVDQPQHF	TRBV6-5	TRBJ1-5	-	-
TGTGCCAGCAGGTGGGAGGGCGGGGGGCCCCAGCATTTT	CASRWEGGGPQHF	TRBV2	TRBJ1-5	-	-
TGTGCCAGCTCACCAATGTCCGGACAGTATCAGCCCCAGCATTTT	CASSPMSGQYQPQHF	TRBV18	TRBJ1-5	-	-
TGTGCCAGCAGTGATTGGCAGGGTGGTGCCCAGCATTTT	CASSDWQGGAQHF	TRBV25-1	TRBJ1-5	-	-
TGTGCCAGCAGTCAAACCGGACTAGCAGAACAAGAGACCCAGTACTTC	CASSQTGLAEQETQYF	TRBV6-7	TRBJ2-5	few	TRBD2
TGTGCCAGTAGTCAGTTAGCGGGAGGGCCGAGTGAGCAGTTCTTC	CASSQLAGGPSEQFF	TRBV19	TRBJ2-1	-	TRBD2
TGTGCCATCAGAGAGGACAGGGCCGGGGACGAGCAGTACTTC	CAIREDRAGDEQYF	TRBV10-3	TRBJ2-7	-	TRBD1
TGTGCCAGCTCACCACCAGCGGCAGGGGCTTACAATGAGCAGTTCTTC	CASSPPAAGAYNEQFF	TRBV18	TRBJ2-1	-	-
TGTGCCAGCAGACCGGACAGGGGGAATAGTGGCTACACCTTC	CASRPDRGNSGYTF	TRBV27	TRBJ1-2	-	TRBD1
TGTGCCAGCAGCTCCACCGGGACTAGGACAGATACGCAGTATTTT	CASSSTGTRTDTQYF	TRBV7-2	TRBJ2-3	-	TRBD2
TGTGCCAGCAACAGGGAGCAAGAGACCCAGTACTTC	CASNREQETQYF	TRBV6-5	TRBJ2-5	-	-
TGTGCCAGCAGTTTCTCCCGTTCTAGCGGGAACTACAATGAGCAGTTCTTC	CASSFSRSSGNYNEQFF	TRBV27	TRBJ2-1	few	TRBD2
TGTGCCAGCAGCTTAGAGGCAGTTTACTACAATCAGCCCCAGCATTTT	CASSLEAVYYNQPQHF	TRBV7-8	TRBJ1-5	-	-
TGTGCCAGCACCGCCGCCCGAGCGGGATCCTACAATGAGCAGTTCTTC	CASTAARAGSYNEQFF	TRBV28	TRBJ2-1	-	TRBD2
TGTGCCAGCAGACTGGGACAGGGAGGTGAAAAACTGTTTTTT	CASRLGQGGEKLFF	TRBV3-1/TRBV3-2	TRBJ1-4	-	TRBD1
TGCGCCAGCAGCAGGAGCGAGGGTAGTTACGAGCAGTACTTC	CASSRSEGSYEQYF	TRBV4-1	TRBJ2-7	few	-
TGTGCCAGCAGTCTAGGGACTAGCAAAGCTGAGCAGTTCTTC	CASSLGTSKAEQFF	TRBV27	TRBJ2-1	-	TRBD2
TGTGCCAGCAGTTTAGGAGGGGGCGCTTATGGAAACACCATATATTTT	CASSLGGGAYGNTIYF	TRBV28	TRBJ1-3	-	TRBD1
TGTGCCAGCAGCCGTACCGGGACAGGCGCGCGTTCCTACGAGCAGTACTTC	CASSRTGTGARSYEQYF	TRBV7-9	TRBJ2-7	-	TRBD1